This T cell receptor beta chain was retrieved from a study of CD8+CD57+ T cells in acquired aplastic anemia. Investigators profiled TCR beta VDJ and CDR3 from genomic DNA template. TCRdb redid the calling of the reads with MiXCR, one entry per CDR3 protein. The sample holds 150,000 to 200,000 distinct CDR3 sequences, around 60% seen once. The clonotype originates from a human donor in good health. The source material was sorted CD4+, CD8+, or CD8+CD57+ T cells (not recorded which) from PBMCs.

The DNA for the CDR3 is TGTGCCAGCAGCTTCTGGCGGGAACAGTCGAACACTGAAGCTTTCTTT. The encoded protein is CASSFWREQSNTEAFF. The rearrangement joins TRBV5-6 to TRBJ1-1; D remains ambiguous. Trimming removed 2 bases from V and 1 base from J, with 15 bases in between. This CDR3 has 16 residues. Germline CDR1 and CDR2: SGHDT and YYEEEE.